This passage covers 17 T cell receptor beta chains from one sample sequenced in a study of blood T cell dynamics during melanoma immunotherapy. The time point: week 3, after first cycle of checkpoint inhibitor. The assay was immunoSEQ multiplex PCR, and TCRdb's table has in-frame clones only and misses some. The data hold fewer than 12,000 clones, with over 80% observed a single time. This sample comprised blood, obtained from a patient treated with checkpoint blockade. The receptors were sampled from a human donor with melanoma.

V gene TRBV2 combines with J gene TRBJ1-6; D uncertain. Germline V gives CDR1 SNHLY, CDR2 FYNNEI. This CDR3 spans 13 amino acids. V shed 6 bases and J shed 5 bases, with 8 bases lying between them. The CDR3 DNA sequence: TGTGCCAGCAGCCGGGTCAATAATTCACCCCTCCACTTT. It specifies CASSRVNNSPLHF. The variable domain in full, completed from reference TRBV2 and TRBJ1-6, reads EPEVTQTPSHQVTQMGQEVILRCVPISNHLYFYWYRQILGQKVEFLVSFYNNEISEKSEIFDDQFSVERPDGSNFTLKIRSTKLEDSAMYFCASSRVNNSPLHFGNGTRLTVT.

The chain combines TRBV14 with TRBJ1-6, with a tentative D call TRBD1 (5 bases). CDR1 and CDR2 from the germline V gene are SGHDN and FVKESK. V lost 1 base, J lost 9 bases, and 13 bases lay in between. This CDR3 has 15 residues. CDR3 region: CASSQVGGIGSPLHF. CDR3 DNA sequence: TGTGCCAGCAGCCAAGTCGGGGGAATAGGTTCACCCCTCCACTTT.

The CDR3: CAWSVIGTDQPQHF. The CDR3 bases are TGTGCCTGGAGTGTAATAGGGACCGACCAGCCCCAGCATTTT. The chain employs TRBV30 and TRBJ1-5; D may be TRBD1 (5 bases). Germline CDR1 reads GTSNPN; CDR2 reads SVGIG (reference sequence). CDR3 length: 14 residues. V gave up 0 bases and J gave up 7 bases, with 13 bases separating them.

This clone was counted a few times. The V gene is TRBV5-1, the J gene TRBJ1-6; the match to TRBD1 covers 8 bases. The CDR3 spans 15 residues. Looked up from germline, CDR1 is SGHRS and CDR2 is YFSETQ. Trimming took 4 bases from V and 8 from J; bases not matched to a gene: 8. The CDR3 sequence: CASSTGQGLDSPLHF. DNA of the CDR3: TGCGCCAGCAGCACCGGACAGGGTTTGGATTCACCCCTCCACTTT.

V and J are TRBV2 and TRBJ2-1; no definite D call. The CDR3 has 15 amino acids. Germline loops: CDR1 SNHLY, CDR2 FYNNEI. V lost 2 bases to trimming and J lost 1 base, with 9 bases between them. The CDR3 coding sequence is TGTGCCAGCAGTGAACGGGTAGGGTCCTACAATGAGCAGTTCTTC. Its protein is CASSERVGSYNEQFF.

A few counts support this clone. The chain links TRBV7-9 to TRBJ1-1, with TRBD1 as a possible D gene (5 bases). The germline CDR1 and CDR2 sequences are SEHNR and FQNEAQ (reference sequence). V was cut by 5 bases and J by 5 bases, with 12 bases left in between. This CDR3 has 13 residues. The CDR3 reads CASSPPGETEAFF. The CDR3 DNA sequence: TGTGCCAGCAGCCCCCCGGGGGAAACTGAAGCTTTCTTT.

The V and J genes are TRBV6-6 and TRBJ2-7; 8 nucleotides match TRBD1. The CDR3 extends over 12 amino acids. CDR1 is MNHNY, CDR2 SVGAGI, per germline (reference sequence). V trimming: 6 bases; J trimming: 5 bases; junction bases outside the gene matches: 3. As DNA, the CDR3 is TGTGCCAGCAGCTTGACAGGGGACGAGCAGTACTTC. Translating it yields CASSLTGDEQYF.

V is TRBV5-1 and J is TRBJ2-2, with D maybe TRBD2 (6 bases). The CDR3 totals 13 residues. V dropped 4 bases and J dropped 6 bases, with 10 bases sitting between them. Germline CDR1 and CDR2: SGHRS and YFSETQ. CDR3 nucleotides: TGCGCCAGCAGCATACCGGGAGCCGGGGAGCTGTTTTTT. As protein: CASSIPGAGELFF.

The chain is built from TRBV7-6 and TRBJ2-2; D remains ambiguous. CDR3 length: 12 amino acids. The V end was cut by 4 bases, the J end by 4 bases, with 4 bases between. The germline gives CDR1 SGHVS, CDR2 FNYEAQ. CDR3 DNA: TGTGCCAGCAGCTCCAGCACCGGGGAGCTGTTTTTT. Protein product: CASSSSTGELFF.

The chain uses TRBV6-5 and TRBJ2-7; 8 nucleotides agree with TRBD2. Trimming cost V 6 bases and J 5 bases; bases outside gene matches: 9. The CDR3 is made up of 14 amino acids. Germline-derived CDR1 and CDR2 are MNHEY and SVGAGI. Written as DNA, the CDR3 is TGTGCCAGCAGCTCGGGGGGGGGACGTGACGAGCAGTACGTC. It encodes CASSSGGGRDEQYV.

The J gene is TRBJ2-7, the V gene TRBV6-1; no clear D. Germline CDR1 is MNHNS and CDR2 is SASEGT. Trimming took off 7 bases at V and 3 bases at J, with 16 bases between the two ends. The CDR3 contains 14 residues. CDR3 loop: CASTQRFGDYEQYV. In nucleotides, the CDR3 is TGTGCCAGCACCCAACGGTTCGGAGACTACGAGCAGTACGTC.

The chain combines TRBV11-2 with TRBJ2-2; no definite D call. Germline loops: CDR1 SGHAT, CDR2 FQNNGV. The V end lost 5 bases, the J end lost 9 bases, and 16 bases lay between the germline ends. The length of the CDR3 is 14 residues. CDR3: CASSLRPRIRELFF. In DNA, the CDR3 is TGTGCCAGCAGCCTTAGACCGAGGATCCGGGAGCTGTTTTTT.

The chain uses TRBV7-2 and TRBJ2-5; D is uncertain. Germline V lookup: CDR1 SGHTA, CDR2 FQGNSA. The CDR3 length is 13 residues. The V and J ends lost 1 base and 5 bases respectively, with 8 bases between them. The CDR3: CASSLGARETQYF. The DNA of the CDR3 is TGTGCCAGCAGCTTAGGGGCTCGGGAGACCCAGTACTTC.

The sample holds one count of this clone. The genes are TRBV2 and TRBJ2-4; tentative D call: TRBD1 (5 bases). The CDR3 sequence is 15 residues long. Looked up from germline, CDR1 is SNHLY and CDR2 is FYNNEI. V lost 7 bases and J lost 0, with 13 bases in between. The CDR3: CASNPEQVAKNIQYF. CDR3 DNA sequence: TGTGCCAGCAACCCGGAACAGGTAGCCAAAAACATTCAGTACTTC.

The chain combines TRBV7-2 with TRBJ2-3; 8 nucleotides align to TRBD2. Germline CDR1 is SGHTA and CDR2 is FQGNSA. This CDR3 comprises 15 residues. J lost 0 bases, V lost 6 bases, and 5 bases had no gene match. In nucleotides, the CDR3 is TGTGCCAGCAGACGTACTAGCGGAAGCACAGATACGCAGTATTTT. This translates into CASRRTSGSTDTQYF.

The gene calls are TRBV2 and TRBJ2-7, with D tentatively TRBD1 or TRBD2 (6 bases each). CDR1 SNHLY and CDR2 FYNNEI come from the germline V gene. V lost 5 bases to trimming and J lost 0 bases, with 8 bases between them. The CDR3 extends over 13 amino acids. Here the CDR3 DNA reads TGTGCCAGCAGTAGGGGGGCCTCCTACGAGCAGTACGTC. This gives the protein CASSRGASYEQYV.

The J gene is TRBJ1-2, the V gene TRBV6-6; weak D call: TRBD1 (6 bases). Germline CDR1 is MNHNY and CDR2 is SVGAGI (reference sequence). The CDR3 runs to 14 residues. V was shortened by 6 bases and J by 3 bases, with 14 bases between the two germline ends. CDR3: CASRLRTEDYGYTF. CDR3 nucleotides: TGTGCCAGCAGGCTTCGGACAGAAGACTATGGCTACACCTTC.